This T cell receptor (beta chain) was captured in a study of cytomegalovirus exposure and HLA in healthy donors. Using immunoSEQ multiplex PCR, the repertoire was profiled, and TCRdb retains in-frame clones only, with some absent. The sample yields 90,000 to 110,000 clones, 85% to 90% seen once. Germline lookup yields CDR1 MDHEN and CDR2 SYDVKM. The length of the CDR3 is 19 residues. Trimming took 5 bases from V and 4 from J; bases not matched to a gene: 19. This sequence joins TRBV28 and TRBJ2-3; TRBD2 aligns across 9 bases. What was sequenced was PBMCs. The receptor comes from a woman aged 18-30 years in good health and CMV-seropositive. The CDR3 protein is CASSTWSSSGSWNPDTQYF. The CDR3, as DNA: TGTGCCAGCAGTACCTGGTCCAGTAGCGGGAGCTGGAACCCAGATACGCAGTATTTT. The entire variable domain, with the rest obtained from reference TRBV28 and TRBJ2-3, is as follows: DVKVTQSSRYLVKRTGEKVFLECVQDMDHENMFWYRQDPGLGLRLIYFSYDVKMKEKGDIPEGYSVSREKKERFSLILESASTNQTSMYLCASSTWSSSGSWNPDTQYFGPGTRLTVL.